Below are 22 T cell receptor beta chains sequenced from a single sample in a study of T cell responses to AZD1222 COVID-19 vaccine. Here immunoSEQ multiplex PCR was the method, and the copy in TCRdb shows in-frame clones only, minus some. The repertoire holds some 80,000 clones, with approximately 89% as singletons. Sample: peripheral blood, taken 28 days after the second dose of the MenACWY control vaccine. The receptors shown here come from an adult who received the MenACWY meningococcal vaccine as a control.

CDR3 bases: TGTGCCAGCTCACTGGGACAGATGAACACTGAAGCTTTCTTT. Protein product: CASSLGQMNTEAFF. The chain has TRBV18 and TRBJ1-1; 7 positions agree with TRBD1. The CDR3 has 14 amino acids. Per germline, CDR1 KGHSH and CDR2 LQKENI. Trimming took 4 bases from V and 0 from J; bases not matched to a gene: 2.

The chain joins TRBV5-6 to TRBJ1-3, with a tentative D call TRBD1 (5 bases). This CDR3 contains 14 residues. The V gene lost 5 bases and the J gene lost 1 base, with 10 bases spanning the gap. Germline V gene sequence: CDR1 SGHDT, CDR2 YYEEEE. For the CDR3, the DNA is TGTGCCAGCAGTTGGGACCCGTCTGGAAACACCATATATTTT. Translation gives CASSWDPSGNTIYF. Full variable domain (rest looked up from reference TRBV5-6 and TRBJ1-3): DAGVTQSPTHLIKTRGQQVTLRCSPKSGHDTVSWYQQALGQGPQFIFQYYEEEERQRGNFPDRFSGHQFPNYSSELNVNALLLGDSALYLCASSWDPSGNTIYFGEGSWLTVV.

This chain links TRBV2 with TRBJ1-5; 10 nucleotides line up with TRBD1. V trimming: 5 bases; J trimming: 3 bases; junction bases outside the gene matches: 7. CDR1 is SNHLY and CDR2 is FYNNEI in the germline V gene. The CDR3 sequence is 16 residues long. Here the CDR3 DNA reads TGTGCCAGCAGTAAGGGACAGGGGACCAACAATCAGCCCCAGCATTTT. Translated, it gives CASSKGQGTNNQPQHF.

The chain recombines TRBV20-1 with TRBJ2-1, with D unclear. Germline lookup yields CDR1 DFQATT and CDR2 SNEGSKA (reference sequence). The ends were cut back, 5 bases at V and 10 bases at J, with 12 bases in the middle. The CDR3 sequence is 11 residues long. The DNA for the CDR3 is TGCAGTGCTCCCTTTGAGAGGGAGCAGTTCTTC. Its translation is CSAPFEREQFF.

CDR3 residues: CASSPTGGQNIQYF. The CDR3 coding sequence is TGTGCCAGCAGCCCCACAGGGGGTCAAAACATTCAGTACTTC. The chain carries TRBV11-2 and TRBJ2-4, with 8 bases matching TRBD1. Trimming took 5 bases from V and 5 from J; bases not matched to a gene: 5. This CDR3 region has 14 residues. Germline V lookup: CDR1 SGHAT, CDR2 FQNNGV. Full variable domain (outside the CDR3, taken from reference TRBV11-2 and TRBJ2-4): EAGVAQSPRYKIIEKRQSVAFWCNPISGHATLYWYQQILGQGPKLLIQFQNNGVVDDSQLPKDRFSAERLKGVDSTLKIQPAKLEDSAVYLCASSPTGGQNIQYFGAGTRLSVL.

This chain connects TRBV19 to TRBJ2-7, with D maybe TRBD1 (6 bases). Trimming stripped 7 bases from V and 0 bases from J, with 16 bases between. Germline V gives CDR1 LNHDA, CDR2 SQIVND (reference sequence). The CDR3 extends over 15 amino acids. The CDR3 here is CASIGAGGSSYEQYF. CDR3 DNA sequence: TGTGCCAGTATAGGGGCTGGGGGCAGCTCCTACGAGCAGTACTTC. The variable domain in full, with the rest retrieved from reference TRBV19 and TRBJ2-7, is DGGITQSPKYLFRKEGQNVTLSCEQNLNHDAMYWYRQDPGQGLRLIYYSQIVNDFQKGDIAEGYSVSREKKESFPLTVTSAQKNPTAFYLCASIGAGGSSYEQYFGPGTRLTVT.

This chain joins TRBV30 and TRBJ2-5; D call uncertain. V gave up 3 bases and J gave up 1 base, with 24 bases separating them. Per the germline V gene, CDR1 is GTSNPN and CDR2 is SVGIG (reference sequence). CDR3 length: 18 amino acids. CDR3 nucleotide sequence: TGTGCCTGGAGACCAAACCCTGCGAGATGGACCACCCAAGAGACCCAGTACTTC. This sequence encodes CAWRPNPARWTTQETQYF.

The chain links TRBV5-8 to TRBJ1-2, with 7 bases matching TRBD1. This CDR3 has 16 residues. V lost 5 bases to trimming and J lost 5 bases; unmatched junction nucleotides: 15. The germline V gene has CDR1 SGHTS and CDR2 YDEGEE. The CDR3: CASRSDRVRERYGYTF. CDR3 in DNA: TGTGCCAGCAGATCTGACAGGGTTCGGGAGAGATATGGCTACACCTTC.

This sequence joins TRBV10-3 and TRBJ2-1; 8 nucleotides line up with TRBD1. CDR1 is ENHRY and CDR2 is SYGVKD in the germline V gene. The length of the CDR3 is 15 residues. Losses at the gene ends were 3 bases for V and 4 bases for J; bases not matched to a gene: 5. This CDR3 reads CAISDDRGPYNEQFF. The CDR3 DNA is TGTGCCATCAGTGACGACAGGGGTCCTTACAATGAGCAGTTCTTC.

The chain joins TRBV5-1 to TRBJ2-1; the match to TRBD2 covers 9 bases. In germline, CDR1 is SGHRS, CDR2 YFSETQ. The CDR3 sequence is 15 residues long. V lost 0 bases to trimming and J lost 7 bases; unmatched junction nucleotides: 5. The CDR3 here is CASSLDARGGNEQFF. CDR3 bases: TGCGCCAGCAGCTTGGATGCGCGGGGGGGAAATGAGCAGTTCTTC.

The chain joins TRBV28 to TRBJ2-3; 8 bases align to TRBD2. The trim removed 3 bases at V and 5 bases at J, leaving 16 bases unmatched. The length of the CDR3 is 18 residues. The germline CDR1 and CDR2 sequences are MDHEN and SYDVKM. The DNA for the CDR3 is TGTGCCAGCAGTTTCCCTCCTAGCGGGCGACCTCGCCAAGATACGCAGTATTTT. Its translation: CASSFPPSGRPRQDTQYF.

Written as DNA, the CDR3 is TGTGCCAGCAGTGCGTTTTATGGCGGGGAGCTGTTTTTT. This translates into CASSAFYGGELFF. The gene calls are TRBV2 and TRBJ2-2; D unclear. V was cut by 4 bases and J by 7 bases, with 10 bases left in between. This CDR3 is 13 amino acids long. CDR1 SNHLY and CDR2 FYNNEI come from the germline V gene.

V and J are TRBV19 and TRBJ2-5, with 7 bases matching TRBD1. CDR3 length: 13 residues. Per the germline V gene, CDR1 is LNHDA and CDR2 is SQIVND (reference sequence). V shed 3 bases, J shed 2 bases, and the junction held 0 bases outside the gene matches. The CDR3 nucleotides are TGTGCCAGTAGTATGACAGGGCAAGAGACCCAGTACTTC. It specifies CASSMTGQETQYF.

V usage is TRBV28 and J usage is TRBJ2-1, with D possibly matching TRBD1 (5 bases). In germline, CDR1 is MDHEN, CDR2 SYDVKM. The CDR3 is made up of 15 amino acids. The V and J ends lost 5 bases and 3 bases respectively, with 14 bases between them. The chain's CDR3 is CASSTSLRGYNEQFF. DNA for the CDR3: TGTGCCAGCAGTACGTCTCTAAGGGGCTACAATGAGCAGTTCTTC.

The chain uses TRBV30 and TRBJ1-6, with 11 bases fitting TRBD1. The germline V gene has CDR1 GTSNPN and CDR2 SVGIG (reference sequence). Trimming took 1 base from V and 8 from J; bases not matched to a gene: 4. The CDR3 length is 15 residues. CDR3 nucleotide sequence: TGTGCCTGGAGTGGGACAGGGGGCTCTGATTCACCCCTCCACTTT. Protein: CAWSGTGGSDSPLHF.

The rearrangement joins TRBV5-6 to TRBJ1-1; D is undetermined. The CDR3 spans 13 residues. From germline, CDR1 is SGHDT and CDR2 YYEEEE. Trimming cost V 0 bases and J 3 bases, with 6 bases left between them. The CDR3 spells CASSLGLYTEAFF. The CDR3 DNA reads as TGTGCCAGCAGCTTGGGGCTGTACACTGAAGCTTTCTTT.

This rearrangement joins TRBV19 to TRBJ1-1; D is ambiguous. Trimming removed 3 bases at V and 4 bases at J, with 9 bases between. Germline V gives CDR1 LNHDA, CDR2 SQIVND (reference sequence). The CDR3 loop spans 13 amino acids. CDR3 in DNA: TGTGCCAGTAGTATCTGGGGTAGCACTGAAGCTTTCTTT. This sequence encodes CASSIWGSTEAFF.

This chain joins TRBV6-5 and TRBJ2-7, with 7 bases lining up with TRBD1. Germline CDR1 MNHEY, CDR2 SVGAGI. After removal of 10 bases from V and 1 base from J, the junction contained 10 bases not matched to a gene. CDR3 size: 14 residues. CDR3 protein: CATRSGTVSYEQYF. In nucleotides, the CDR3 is TGTGCCACCAGATCCGGGACAGTATCCTACGAGCAGTACTTC.

CDR3 bases: TGTGCCAGCAGCCGAGAAGGGACAGTAAATTCACCCCTCCACTTT. Translated, it gives CASSREGTVNSPLHF. V is TRBV3-1 (or the pseudogene TRBV3-2) and J is TRBJ1-6, with 7 nucleotides matching TRBD1. Trimming removed 4 bases from V and 7 bases from J; junction bases left unmatched: 7. The CDR3 loop spans 15 amino acids. Germline CDR1 and CDR2: LGHDT and YNNKEL (reference sequence).

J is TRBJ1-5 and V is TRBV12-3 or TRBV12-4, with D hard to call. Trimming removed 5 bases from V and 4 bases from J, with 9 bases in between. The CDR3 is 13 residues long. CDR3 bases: TGTGCCAGCAGTCCAAGACCAAATCAGCCCCAGCATTTT. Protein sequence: CASSPRPNQPQHF.

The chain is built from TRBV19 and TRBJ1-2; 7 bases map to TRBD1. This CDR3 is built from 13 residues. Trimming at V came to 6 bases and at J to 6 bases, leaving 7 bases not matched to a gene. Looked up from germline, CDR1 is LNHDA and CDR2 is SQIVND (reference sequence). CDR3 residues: CASSPTGSNGYTF. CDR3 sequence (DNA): TGTGCCAGTAGCCCGACAGGGTCCAATGGCTACACCTTC.

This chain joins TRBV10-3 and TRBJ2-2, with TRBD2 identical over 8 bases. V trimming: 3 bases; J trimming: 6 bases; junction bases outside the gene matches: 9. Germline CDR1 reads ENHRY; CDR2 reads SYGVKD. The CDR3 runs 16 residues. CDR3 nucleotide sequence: TGTGCCATCAGTGACCCTGGGACTAGGGCGGCCGGGGAGCTGTTTTTT. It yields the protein CAISDPGTRAAGELFF.